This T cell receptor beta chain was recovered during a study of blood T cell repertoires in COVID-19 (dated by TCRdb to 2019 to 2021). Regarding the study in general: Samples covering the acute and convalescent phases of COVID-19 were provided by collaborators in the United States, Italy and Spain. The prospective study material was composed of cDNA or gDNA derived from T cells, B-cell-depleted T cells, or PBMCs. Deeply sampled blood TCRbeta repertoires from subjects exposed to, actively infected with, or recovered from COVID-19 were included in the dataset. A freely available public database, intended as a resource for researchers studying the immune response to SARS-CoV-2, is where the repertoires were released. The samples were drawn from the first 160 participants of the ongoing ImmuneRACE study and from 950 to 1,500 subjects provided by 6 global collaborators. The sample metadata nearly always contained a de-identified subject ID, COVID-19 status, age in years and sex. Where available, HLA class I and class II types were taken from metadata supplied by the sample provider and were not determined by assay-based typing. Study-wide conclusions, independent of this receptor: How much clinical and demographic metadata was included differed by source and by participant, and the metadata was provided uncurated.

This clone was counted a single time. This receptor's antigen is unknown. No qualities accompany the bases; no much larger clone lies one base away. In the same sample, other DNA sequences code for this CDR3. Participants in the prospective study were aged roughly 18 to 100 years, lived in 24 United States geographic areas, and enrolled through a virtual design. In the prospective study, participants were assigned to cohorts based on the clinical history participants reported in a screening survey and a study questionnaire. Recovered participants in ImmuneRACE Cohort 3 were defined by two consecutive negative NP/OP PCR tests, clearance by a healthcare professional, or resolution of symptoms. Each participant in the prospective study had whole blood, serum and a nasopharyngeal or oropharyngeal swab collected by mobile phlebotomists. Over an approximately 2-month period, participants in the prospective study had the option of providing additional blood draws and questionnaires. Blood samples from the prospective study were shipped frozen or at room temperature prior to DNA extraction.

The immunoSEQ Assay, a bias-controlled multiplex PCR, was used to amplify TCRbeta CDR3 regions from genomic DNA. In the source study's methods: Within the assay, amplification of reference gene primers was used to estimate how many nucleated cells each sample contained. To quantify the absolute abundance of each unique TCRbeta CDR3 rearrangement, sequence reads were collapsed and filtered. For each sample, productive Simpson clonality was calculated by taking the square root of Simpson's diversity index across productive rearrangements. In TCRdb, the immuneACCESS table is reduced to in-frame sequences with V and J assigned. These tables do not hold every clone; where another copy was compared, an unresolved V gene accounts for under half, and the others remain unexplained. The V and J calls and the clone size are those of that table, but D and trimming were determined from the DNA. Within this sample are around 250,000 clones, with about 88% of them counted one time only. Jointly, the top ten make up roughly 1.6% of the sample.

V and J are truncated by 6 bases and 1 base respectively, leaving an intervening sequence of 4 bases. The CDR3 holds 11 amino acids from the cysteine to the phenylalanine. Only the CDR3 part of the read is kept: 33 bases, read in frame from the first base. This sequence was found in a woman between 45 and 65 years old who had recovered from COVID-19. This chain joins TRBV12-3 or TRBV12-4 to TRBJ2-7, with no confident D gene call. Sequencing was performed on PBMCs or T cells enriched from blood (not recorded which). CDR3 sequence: CASSPSYEQYF. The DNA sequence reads TGTGCCAGCAGCCCTTCCTACGAGCAGTACTTC.